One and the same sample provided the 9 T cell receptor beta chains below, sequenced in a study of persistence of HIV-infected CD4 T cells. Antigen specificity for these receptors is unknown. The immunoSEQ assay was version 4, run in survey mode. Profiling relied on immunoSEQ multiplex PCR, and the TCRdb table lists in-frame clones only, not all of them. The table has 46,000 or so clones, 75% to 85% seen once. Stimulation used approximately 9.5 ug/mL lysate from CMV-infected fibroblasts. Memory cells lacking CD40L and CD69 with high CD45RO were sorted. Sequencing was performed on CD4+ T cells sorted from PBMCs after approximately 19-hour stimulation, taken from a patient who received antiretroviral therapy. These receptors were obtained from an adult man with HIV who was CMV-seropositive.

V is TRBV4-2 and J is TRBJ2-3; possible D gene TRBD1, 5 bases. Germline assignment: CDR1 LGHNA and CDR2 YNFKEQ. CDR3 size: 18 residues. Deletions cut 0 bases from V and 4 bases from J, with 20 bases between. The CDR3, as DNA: TGTGCCAGCAGCCAAGATGTATGGCGGCAGGGTGGTGCAGATACGCAGTATTTT. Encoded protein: CASSQDVWRQGGADTQYF.

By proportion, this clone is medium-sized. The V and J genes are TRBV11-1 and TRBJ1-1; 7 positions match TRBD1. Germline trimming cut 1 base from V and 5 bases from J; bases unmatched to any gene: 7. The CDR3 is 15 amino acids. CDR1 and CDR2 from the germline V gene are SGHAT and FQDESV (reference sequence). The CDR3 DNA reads TGTGCCAGCAGCTTAGATGACCCCAGGGGGACTGAAGCTTTCTTT. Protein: CASSLDDPRGTEAFF.

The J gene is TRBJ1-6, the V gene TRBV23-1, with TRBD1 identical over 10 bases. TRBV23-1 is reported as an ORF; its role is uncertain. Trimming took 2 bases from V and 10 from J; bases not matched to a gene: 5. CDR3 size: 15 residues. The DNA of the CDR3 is TGCGCCAGCAGTCAAAAGACAGGGGGCGACTCACCCCTCCACTTT. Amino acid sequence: CASSQKTGGDSPLHF.

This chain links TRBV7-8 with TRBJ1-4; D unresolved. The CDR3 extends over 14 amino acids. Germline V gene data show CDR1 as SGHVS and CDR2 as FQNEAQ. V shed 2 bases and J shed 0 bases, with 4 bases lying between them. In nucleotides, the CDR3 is TGTGCCAGCAGCTTATCTGCAACTAATGAAAAACTGTTTTTT. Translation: CASSLSATNEKLFF.

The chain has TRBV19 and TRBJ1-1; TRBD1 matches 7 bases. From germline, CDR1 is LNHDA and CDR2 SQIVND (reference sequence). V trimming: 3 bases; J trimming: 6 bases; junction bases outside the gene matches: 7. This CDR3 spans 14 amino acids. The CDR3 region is CASSIPNRGAEAFF. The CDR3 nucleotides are TGTGCCAGTAGTATCCCCAACAGGGGAGCTGAAGCTTTCTTT.

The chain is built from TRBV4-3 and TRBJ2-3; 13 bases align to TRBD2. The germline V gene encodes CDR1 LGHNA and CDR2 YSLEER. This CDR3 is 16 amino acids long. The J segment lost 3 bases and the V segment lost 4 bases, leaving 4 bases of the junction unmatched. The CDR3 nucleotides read TGCGCCAGCAGCCGGGGGACTAGCGGGACAACAGATACGCAGTATTTT. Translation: CASSRGTSGTTDTQYF.

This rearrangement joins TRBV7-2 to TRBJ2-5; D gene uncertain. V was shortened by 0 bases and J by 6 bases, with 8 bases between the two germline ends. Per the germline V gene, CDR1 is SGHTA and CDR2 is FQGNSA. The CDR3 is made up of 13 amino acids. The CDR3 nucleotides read TGTGCCAGCAGCTTAGCCCGAGAAAAGACCCAGTACTTC. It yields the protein CASSLAREKTQYF.

CDR3 sequence: CASSSFYNEQFF. The CDR3 bases are TGTGCCAGCAGCTCCTTTTACAATGAGCAGTTCTTC. The chain combines TRBV7-9 with TRBJ2-1, with unresolved D. The germline V and J ends were trimmed by 4 bases and 4 bases, with 5 bases remaining between them. Germline V gene lookup returns CDR1 SEHNR and CDR2 FQNEAQ (reference sequence). The CDR3 has 12 amino acids.

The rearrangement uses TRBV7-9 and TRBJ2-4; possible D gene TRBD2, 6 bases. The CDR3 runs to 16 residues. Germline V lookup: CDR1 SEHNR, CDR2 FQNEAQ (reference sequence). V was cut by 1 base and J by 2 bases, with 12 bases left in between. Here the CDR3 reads CASSLGGGTSKNIQYF. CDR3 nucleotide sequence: TGTGCCAGCAGCTTAGGGGGCGGGACCTCCAAAAACATTCAGTACTTC.